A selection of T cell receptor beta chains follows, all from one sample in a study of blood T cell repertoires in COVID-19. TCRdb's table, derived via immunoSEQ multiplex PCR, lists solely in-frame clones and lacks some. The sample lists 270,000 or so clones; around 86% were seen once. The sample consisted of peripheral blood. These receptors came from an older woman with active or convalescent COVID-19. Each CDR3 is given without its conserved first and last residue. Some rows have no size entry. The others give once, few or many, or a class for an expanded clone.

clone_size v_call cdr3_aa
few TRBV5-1 ASSLGGNYGYT
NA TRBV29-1 SVLTENYGYT
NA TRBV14 ASSRRGPYNEQF
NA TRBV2 ASRGQGSGELF
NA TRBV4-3 ASSQDWTGTQNGYT
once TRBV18 ASWKGANTEAF
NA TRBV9 ASSVAPGLAGDTDTQY
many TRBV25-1 ASSDIAQGSLRGYT
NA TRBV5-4 ASSSPRTGRGGEKLF
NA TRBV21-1 ASRRELAGGSNEQF
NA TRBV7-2 ASSLAGGPLAGANVLT
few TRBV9 ASSDDRGNEKLF
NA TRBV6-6 ASSPGQGSHQGEKLF
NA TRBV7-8 ASSFSGAEGEKLF
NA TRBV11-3 ASSLGRGGPSEQF
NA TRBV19 ASKHTGTMNTEAF
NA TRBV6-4 ASIPFGGCNEKLF
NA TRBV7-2 ASSGSQGSNEQF
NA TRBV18 ASSPVSGALGANVLT
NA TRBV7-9 ASSFRDRDYNSPLH
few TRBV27 ASSSRPGRGYGYT
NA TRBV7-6 ASSQGLAGGETQY
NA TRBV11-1 ASSLEQGNYGYT
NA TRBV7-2 ASSLVGGGASNEQF
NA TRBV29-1 SGAAGADQETQY
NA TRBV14 ASRPRTGSDEQF
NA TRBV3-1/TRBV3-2 ASIKAGAPDTQY
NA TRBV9 ASSVTGAQLAYGYT
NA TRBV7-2 ASRPHRSSTEAF
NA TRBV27 ASREVGLGVTGELF
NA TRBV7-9 ASSPGTGTVHSYEQY
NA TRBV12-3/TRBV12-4 ATQGVLGQPQH
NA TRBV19 ASSIRGGGYQETQY
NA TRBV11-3 ASSSDRGRTGELF
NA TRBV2 ASSWGLAGGPNEQF
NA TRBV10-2 ASSVSGRYEQY
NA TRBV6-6 ASSNRRGQGGIRENTGELF
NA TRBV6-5 ASIQMGHSQETQY
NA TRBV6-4 ASSVNAGTGYGYT
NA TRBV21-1 APRGSLH
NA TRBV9 ASSSPRGTVYTGELF